This TCR beta chain derives from a study of early T cells in non-severe SARS-CoV-2 infection. The overall study: Bulk RNA taken from unsorted whole blood was sequenced, leaving chains unpaired. General study findings and limits: The VDJdb matching leaned toward anti-spike CD8 responses and overlooked private and CD4 specificities.

There are 15 residues in the CDR3. The trim removed 5 bases at V and 2 bases at J, leaving 7 bases unmatched. Germline CDR1 and CDR2: SGHRS and YFSETQ. Remarks on this clonotype: The antigen is not known.

Each cDNA molecule carried a unique molecular identifier. TCRdb reprocessed the 5' RACE reads with MiXCR, giving one entry per CDR3 protein. The sample includes around 64,000 distinct CDR3 sequences, approximately 10% of them seen just once. The chain carries TRBV5-1 and TRBJ2-1, with 7 bases aligning to TRBD2. The sequencing used whole blood, collected at baseline. The receptor was derived from an adult who was a healthcare worker with PCR-confirmed SARS-CoV-2 infection or an uninfected control (not recorded which). This CDR3 is CASRERTSTYNEQFF. CDR3 nucleotides: TGCGCCAGCAGGGAGAGGACTAGTACCTACAATGAGCAGTTCTTC.